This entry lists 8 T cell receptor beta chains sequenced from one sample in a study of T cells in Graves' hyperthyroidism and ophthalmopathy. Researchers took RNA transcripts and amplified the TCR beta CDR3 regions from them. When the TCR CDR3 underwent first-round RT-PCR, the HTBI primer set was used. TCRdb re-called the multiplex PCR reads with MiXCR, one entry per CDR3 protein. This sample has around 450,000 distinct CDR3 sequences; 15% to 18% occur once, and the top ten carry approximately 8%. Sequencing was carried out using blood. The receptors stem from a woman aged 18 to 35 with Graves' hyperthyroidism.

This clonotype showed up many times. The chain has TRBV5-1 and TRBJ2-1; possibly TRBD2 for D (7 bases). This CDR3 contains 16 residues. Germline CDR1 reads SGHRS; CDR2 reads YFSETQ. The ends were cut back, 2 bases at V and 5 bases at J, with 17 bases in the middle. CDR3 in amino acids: CASSFREGGGNNEQFF. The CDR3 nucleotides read TGCGCCAGCAGCTTCCGAGAGGGGGGGGGTAACAATGAGCAGTTCTTC. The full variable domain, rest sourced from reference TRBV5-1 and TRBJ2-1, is KAGVTQTPRYLIKTRGQQVTLSCSPISGHRSVSWYQQTPGQGLQFLFEYFSETQRNKGNFPGRFSGRQFSNSRSEMNVSTLELGDSALYLCASSFREGGGNNEQFFGPGTRLTVL.

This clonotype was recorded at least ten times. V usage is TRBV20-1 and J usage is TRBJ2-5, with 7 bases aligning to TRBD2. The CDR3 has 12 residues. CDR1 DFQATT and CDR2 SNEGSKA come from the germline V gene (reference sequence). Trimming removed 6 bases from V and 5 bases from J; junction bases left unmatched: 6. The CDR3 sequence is CSALPGGETQYF. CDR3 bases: TGCAGTGCCCTGCCCGGGGGGGAGACCCAGTACTTC.

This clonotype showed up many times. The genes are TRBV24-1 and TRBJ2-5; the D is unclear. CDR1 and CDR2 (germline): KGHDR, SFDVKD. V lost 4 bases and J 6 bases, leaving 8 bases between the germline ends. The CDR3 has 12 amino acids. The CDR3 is CATSDSLQTQYF. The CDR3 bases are TGTGCCACCAGTGACAGCCTGCAGACCCAGTACTTC.

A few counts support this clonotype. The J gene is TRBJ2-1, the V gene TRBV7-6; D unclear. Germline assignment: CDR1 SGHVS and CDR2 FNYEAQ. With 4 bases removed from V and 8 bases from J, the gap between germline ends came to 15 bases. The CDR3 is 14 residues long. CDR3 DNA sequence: TGTGCCAGCAGCTCGACTCCGGACCGGGATGAGCAGTTCTTC. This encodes CASSSTPDRDEQFF.

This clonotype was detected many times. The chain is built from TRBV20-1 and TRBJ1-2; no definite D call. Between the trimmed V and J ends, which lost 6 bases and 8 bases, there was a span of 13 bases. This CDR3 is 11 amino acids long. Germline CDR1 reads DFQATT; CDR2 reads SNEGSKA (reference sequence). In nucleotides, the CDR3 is TGCAGTGCCCGTCTTAGAGGAGGCTACACCTTC. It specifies CSARLRGGYTF.

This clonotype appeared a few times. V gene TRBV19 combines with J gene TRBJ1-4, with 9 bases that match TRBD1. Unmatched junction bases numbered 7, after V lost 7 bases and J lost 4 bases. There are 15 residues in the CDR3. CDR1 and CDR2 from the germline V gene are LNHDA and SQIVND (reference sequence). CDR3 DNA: TGTGCCAGTACCGTTACAGGGGGCGTTAATGAAAAACTGTTTTTT. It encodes CASTVTGGVNEKLFF.

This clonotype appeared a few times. CDR3 protein: CASSLAPQKFNSPLHF. The DNA of the CDR3 is TGCGCCAGCAGCTTGGCCCCACAGAAGTTTAATTCACCCCTCCACTTT. The chain links TRBV5-1 to TRBJ1-6, with D unresolved. This CDR3 has 16 amino acids. The ends were cut back, 0 bases at V and 6 bases at J, with 13 bases in the middle. The germline CDR1 and CDR2 sequences are SGHRS and YFSETQ.

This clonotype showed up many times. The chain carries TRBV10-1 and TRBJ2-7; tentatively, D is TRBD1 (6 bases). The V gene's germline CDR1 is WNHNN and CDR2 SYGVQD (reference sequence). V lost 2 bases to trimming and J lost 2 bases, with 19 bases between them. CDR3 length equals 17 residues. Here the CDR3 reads CASSETLSGDIAYEQYF. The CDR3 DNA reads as TGCGCCAGCAGTGAGACCCTTTCCGGGGACATAGCCTACGAGCAGTACTTC.